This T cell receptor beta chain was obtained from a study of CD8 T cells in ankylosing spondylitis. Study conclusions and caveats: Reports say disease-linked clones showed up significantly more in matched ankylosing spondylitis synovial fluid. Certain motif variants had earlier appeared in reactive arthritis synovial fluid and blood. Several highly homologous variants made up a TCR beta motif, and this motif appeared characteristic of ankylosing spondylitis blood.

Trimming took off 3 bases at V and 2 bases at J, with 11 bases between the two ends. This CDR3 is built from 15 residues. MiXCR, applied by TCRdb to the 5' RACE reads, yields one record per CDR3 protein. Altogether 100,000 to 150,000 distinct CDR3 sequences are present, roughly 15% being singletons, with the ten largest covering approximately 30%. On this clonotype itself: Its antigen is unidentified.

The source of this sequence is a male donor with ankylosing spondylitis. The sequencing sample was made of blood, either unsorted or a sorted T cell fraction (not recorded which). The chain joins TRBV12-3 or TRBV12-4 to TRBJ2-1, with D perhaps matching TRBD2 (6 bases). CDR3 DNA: TGTGCCAGCAGTTTGGGACTCCCGACCTACAATGAGCAGTTCTTC. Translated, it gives CASSLGLPTYNEQFF.